Sequencing of this T cell receptor (beta chain) was carried out in a study of OX40 agonist ivuxolimab in advanced cancers. Regarding the study in general: The costimulatory receptor OX40 (CD134) was targeted by ivuxolimab, a fully human IgG2 agonistic monoclonal antibody. Patients were allowed to have had prior anti-PD-1, anti-PD-L1 or anti-CTLA-4 therapy, and more than 30% of the dose-escalation patients had previously received checkpoint inhibitors. The monotherapy dose-escalation portion (N ≈ 52 patients) of the phase I ivuxolimab trial is reported in the paper. Peripheral TCRbeta sequencing was intended to test whether TCR sequence diversity was altered and clonal T-cell expansion was caused by ivuxolimab. Intravenous ivuxolimab was administered to patients every 2 weeks at six dose levels: 0.01, 0.1, 0.3, 1.5, 3 and 10 mg/kg. The dose-escalation cohort was around 84% male with a mean age of around 64 years, ranging from about 23 to 85. Partial responses were achieved by three dose-escalation patients, of whom one had hepatocellular carcinoma and two had cutaneous melanoma. Of the approximately 50 dose-escalation patients, hepatocellular carcinoma was present in 19, melanoma in some 15, renal cell carcinoma in 9 and head and neck cancer in 9. Broader findings and caveats from the paper: In the 0.1-3.0 mg/kg groups, partial responders were among the patients with the lowest normalized peripheral clonal expansion, particularly in CD8+ T cells. Low levels of normalized T-cell clonal expansion were also seen in some nonresponding patients. After ivuxolimab, CD8+ T cells had more expanded clones than CD4+ T cells on average. Antigen specificity was not determined for the clonally expanded peripheral T cells. Clonal expansion of both CD4+ and CD8+ blood T cells was observed from baseline to week 6 at doses 0.1 to 3.0 mg/kg.

A note on this clone: It lacks a known antigen. No base-level quality is on record; no much larger clone is a single base apart.

Patients with a history of autoimmune disease or receiving systemic immunosuppression were excluded from the trial. Peripheral blood for TCR sequencing was collected from all dose cohorts at baseline, on cycle 4 day 1, and on cycle 7 day 1. Samples were obtained from an open-label, multicenter, first-in-human phase I dose-escalation trial of ivuxolimab. Adults with locally advanced or metastatic head and neck squamous cell, hepatocellular, melanoma or renal cell carcinoma were enrolled in the trial. Before TCR sequencing, CD4+ T cells and CD8+ T cells were sorted from peripheral blood as separate populations. From a lookup of the germline V gene, CDR1 and CDR2 are SGHVS and FQNEAQ. There are 14 amino acids in the CDR3, from cysteine to phenylalanine inclusive. Solely the CDR3 DNA is kept, with 42 bases framed from the first base. A distance of 10 bases separates the germline ends of V and J, which lose 0 bases and 4 bases respectively.

For sequencing of the TCRbeta CDR3 region, genomic DNA was extracted from the sorted cells. TCRbeta CDR3 regions were sequenced using the immunoSEQ Assay. Not all clones reach the TCRdb copy of this immuneACCESS table, which keeps in-frame sequences only. Checked studies attribute under half of the gap to unresolved V genes and leave the rest unexplained. Here the sample has 25,000 to 35,000 clones; roughly 84% occur a single time. Roughly 15% of the sample is in the top ten clones. The input for sequencing was CD4+ or CD8+ T cells sorted from blood, taken in a trial of the OX40 agonist ivuxolimab. The rearrangement joined TRBV7-8 to TRBJ2-7; the D gene is not confidently resolved. The sequence was obtained from an adult with an advanced solid tumor such as melanoma, head and neck, liver or kidney cancer. The base sequence is TGTGCCAGCAGCTTAGCTACGGTGAATTACGAGCAGTACTTC. It is translated as CASSLATVNYEQYF.